A selection of T cell receptor beta chains follows, all from one sample in a study of shared clonotypes between healthy human individuals. The assay was immunoSEQ multiplex PCR, and TCRdb's table has in-frame clones only and misses some. The sample has some 300,000 clones, about 73% seen once. The sequencing input was memory CD4+ T cells sorted from blood. The receptor source for this set is a man aged 25-45 years in good health. Both conserved end residues are part of each CDR3. The D gene is left open where the match is weak. Rows give clone size only sometimes, using once, few, many, or a class for an expanded clone.

-,TRBJ1-1,-,TRBV15,CATSLGGNTEAFF,TGTGCCACCAGCTTGGGGGGAAACACTGAAGCTTTCTTT
-,TRBJ1-2,-,TRBV19,CASSTGRGTNYGYTF,TGTGCCAGTAGTACCGGTAGGGGAACGAACTATGGCTACACCTTC
-,TRBJ2-5,-,TRBV30,CAWKSQGSRETQYF,TGTGCCTGGAAGTCCCAGGGATCACGGGAGACCCAGTACTTC
-,TRBJ2-3,-,TRBV2,CASSEQLDVDTQYF,TGTGCCAGCAGTGAACAGTTGGATGTAGATACGCAGTATTTT
few,TRBJ2-1,TRBD2,TRBV10-3,CAISSGDYNEQFF,TGTGCCATCTCAAGCGGGGATTACAATGAGCAGTTCTTC
once,TRBJ2-7,-,TRBV5-4,CASSLDFVTSIHEQYF,TGTGCCAGCAGCCTAGATTTTGTCACTAGCATCCACGAGCAGTACTTC
-,TRBJ2-1,-,TRBV7-6,CASTPRDADSQFF,TGTGCCAGCACCCCAAGGGATGCGGACAGTCAGTTCTTC
-,TRBJ2-7,TRBD1,TRBV28,CASSPPGQGAFYEQYF,TGTGCCAGCAGTCCCCCGGGACAGGGGGCTTTCTACGAGCAGTACTTC
-,TRBJ1-2,-,TRBV29-1,CSVPAGANYGYTF,TGCAGCGTCCCCGCAGGAGCAAACTATGGCTACACCTTC
once,TRBJ2-7,-,TRBV9,CASSVAGEQYF,TGTGCCAGCAGCGTAGCGGGGGAGCAGTACTTC
-,TRBJ2-5,TRBD2,TRBV5-1,CASSQTGLAGETQYF,TGCGCCAGCAGCCAGACGGGACTAGCGGGAGAGACCCAGTACTTC
-,TRBJ1-2,-,TRBV11-1,CASSSTPMGYGYTF,TGTGCCAGCAGCTCCACCCCCATGGGCTATGGCTACACCTTC
-,TRBJ2-2,TRBD2,TRBV4-1,CASSGKGLAGFTGELFF,TGCGCCAGCAGCGGAAAGGGACTAGCGGGATTCACCGGGGAGCTGTTTTTT
once,TRBJ1-4,-,TRBV27,CASSQNGGNEKLFF,TGTGCCAGCAGCCAGAACGGGGGCAATGAAAAACTGTTTTTT
-,TRBJ1-1,-,TRBV11-3,CASSSREFNTEAFF,TGTGCCAGCAGCTCCAGGGAGTTCAACACTGAAGCTTTCTTT
-,TRBJ2-3,-,TRBV7-9,CASSFAGTESDTQYF,TGTGCCAGCAGCTTTGCCGGGACGGAATCAGATACGCAGTATTTT
few,TRBJ2-2,TRBD1,TRBV25-1,CASRTGAHGELFF,TGTGCCAGCAGGACAGGGGCCCACGGGGAGCTGTTTTTT
few,TRBJ1-1,-,TRBV5-1,CASSALLGGTMNTEAFF,TGCGCCAGCAGCGCTTTGCTCGGGGGGACAATGAACACTGAAGCTTTCTTT
-,TRBJ2-3,-,TRBV6-5,CASSSSGIADTQYF,TGTGCCAGCAGTTCATCAGGGATCGCAGATACGCAGTATTTT
-,TRBJ2-1,-,TRBV6-6,CASLKPDSMNEQFF,TGTGCCAGCCTCAAGCCAGATTCAATGAATGAGCAGTTCTTC
few,TRBJ1-2,TRBD1,TRBV7-9,CASSLALDRSNGYTF,TGTGCCAGCAGCTTAGCGTTGGACAGGTCAAATGGCTACACCTTC
-,TRBJ2-5,-,TRBV28,CASSLIRETQYF,TGTGCCAGCAGTTTAATTCGAGAGACCCAGTACTTC